These 10 T cell receptor beta chains were sequenced from one sample in a study of identical twins. TCRdb recomputed calls from the 5' RACE reads with MiXCR, one row per CDR3 protein. This table holds approximately 550,000 distinct CDR3 sequences, around 20% found once. This same sample was also taken into another study, of yellow fever vaccine responses in identical twins.

The material sequenced was CD4+ T cells sorted from blood. Receptor source: a woman aged 18-29 years in good health.

V and J are TRBV11-2 and TRBJ1-4, with D tentatively TRBD1 (5 bases). The CDR3 contains 16 residues. Germline V gene lookup returns CDR1 SGHAT and CDR2 FQNNGV. V lost 4 bases and J lost 5, with 17 bases in between. The CDR3 DNA follows: TGTGCCAGCAGCTCCAGAGGGAGTTGGGGGAATGAAAAACTGTTTTTT. Its protein product is CASSSRGSWGNEKLFF.

This clonotype was seen a few times. This sequence joins TRBV20-1 and TRBJ1-6; D is ambiguous. The CDR3 runs 14 residues. The V and J ends lost 0 bases and 8 bases respectively, with 11 bases between them. The V gene's germline CDR1 is DFQATT and CDR2 SNEGSKA (reference sequence). The DNA of the CDR3 is TGCAGTGCTAGAGAGGGTGGACCACATTCACCCCTCCACTTT. Translation gives CSAREGGPHSPLHF.

This clonotype was detected only a few times. The rearrangement links TRBV25-1 to TRBJ2-1, with D unclear. Germline values: CDR1 MGHDK, CDR2 SYGVNS. The CDR3 consists of 13 residues. V gave up 2 bases and J gave up 3 bases, with 5 bases separating them. CDR3 nucleotide sequence: TGTGCCAGCAGTGAAAAGGGCTACAATGAGCAGTTCTTC. As protein: CASSEKGYNEQFF.

This clonotype showed up just a few times. The chain employs TRBV12-3 or TRBV12-4 and TRBJ2-7, with unresolved D. This CDR3 region has 14 residues. Deletions cut 5 bases from V and 2 bases from J, with 13 bases between. The CDR3 loop reads CASSLGSPPYEQYV. CDR3 nucleotides: TGTGCCAGCAGTCTCGGAAGCCCTCCCTACGAGCAGTACGTC.

This clonotype was seen repeatedly, ten times or more. The J gene is TRBJ2-7, the V gene TRBV5-1, with D uncertain. V lost 0 bases, J lost 0 bases, and 4 bases lay in between. Germline CDR1 is SGHRS and CDR2 is YFSETQ. There are 13 residues in the CDR3. CDR3 region: CASSLDNSYEQYF. CDR3 DNA: TGCGCCAGCAGCTTGGACAACTCCTACGAGCAGTACTTC. The variable domain in full, completed from reference TRBV5-1 and TRBJ2-7, reads KAGVTQTPRYLIKTRGQQVTLSCSPISGHRSVSWYQQTPGQGLQFLFEYFSETQRNKGNFPGRFSGRQFSNSRSEMNVSTLELGDSALYLCASSLDNSYEQYFGPGTRLTVT.

This clonotype showed up just a few times. This sequence joins TRBV2 and TRBJ2-7; D remains unclear. The V end was cut by 4 bases, the J end by 1 base, with 8 bases between. In germline, CDR1 is SNHLY, CDR2 FYNNEI. The length of the CDR3 is 13 residues. This CDR3 reads CASSGIGSYEQYF. The CDR3 coding sequence is TGTGCCAGCAGTGGGATAGGATCCTACGAGCAGTACTTC.

This chain links TRBV5-6 with TRBJ2-7; 12 bases match TRBD1. In germline, CDR1 is SGHDT, CDR2 YYEEEE. This CDR3 is 14 amino acids long. The junction had 8 bases not matched to a gene; V was cut back by 4 bases and J by 9 bases. This CDR3 is CASSEGTGGARQYV. DNA of the CDR3: TGTGCCAGCAGCGAAGGGACAGGGGGCGCGAGGCAGTACGTC.

In this sample, this clonotype turned up a few times. The rearrangement links TRBV12-3 or TRBV12-4 to TRBJ1-2, with a weak D call TRBD1 (5 bases). V lost 5 bases and J 7 bases, leaving 11 bases between the germline ends. The CDR3 totals 12 residues. The CDR3 nucleotides read TGTGCCAGCAGTGGGGGGAGTTTTGGCTACACCTTC. Translating gives CASSGGSFGYTF.

V is TRBV11-2 and J is TRBJ2-2; D possibly matches TRBD1 or TRBD2 (6 bases each). Looked up from germline, CDR1 is SGHAT and CDR2 is FQNNGV. The CDR3 totals 17 residues. V was clipped by 2 bases and J by 1 base, with 14 bases between them. CDR3 protein: CASSLPSGAKNTGELFF. The DNA of the CDR3 is TGTGCCAGCAGCTTACCCTCGGGGGCCAAGAACACCGGGGAGCTGTTTTTT.

This clonotype was seen many times. The chain carries TRBV10-3 and TRBJ2-1; 7 nucleotides align to TRBD1. The CDR3 consists of 14 residues. Germline CDR1 is ENHRY and CDR2 is SYGVKD. Germline trimming cut 3 bases from V and 4 bases from J; bases unmatched to any gene: 3. The CDR3 DNA follows: TGTGCCATCAGTGAAGACAGGGAGTACAATGAGCAGTTCTTC. This codes for CAISEDREYNEQFF.